The subject of this entry is one T cell receptor beta chain. The antigen is not known. The data derive from a study of cytomegalovirus exposure and HLA in healthy donors. On the study more broadly: An early data release held 75 million to 100 million unique TCRs from HLA-typed donors.

Primers: 60 Vbeta forward and 13 Jbeta reverse. Profiling relied on immunoSEQ multiplex PCR, and the TCRdb table lists in-frame clones only, not all of them. The table includes about 190,000 clones, around 86% detected once. The CDR3 extends over 13 amino acids. Germline CDR1 and CDR2: KGHSH and LQKENI. The germline V and J ends were trimmed by 3 bases and 4 bases, with 7 bases remaining between them. Findings and limits, study-wide: Data from an earlier analysis indicated that most TCR beta V segments were productive either about 87% or about 30% of the time.

The sample comprised PBMCs. This chain links TRBV18 with TRBJ1-5; D is perhaps TRBD1 (5 bases). This sequence was found in a young man in good health and CMV-seronegative. CDR3 residues: CASSPDKNQPQHF. CDR3 nucleotides: TGTGCCAGCTCACCGGACAAGAATCAGCCCCAGCATTTT.